Following are 21 T cell receptor beta chains from one sample sequenced in a study of T cells in Graves' hyperthyroidism and ophthalmopathy. From RNA transcripts, TCR beta CDR3 regions were amplified. When the TCR CDR3 underwent first-round RT-PCR, the HTBI primer set was used. TCRdb passed the multiplex PCR reads through MiXCR, listing each CDR3 protein once. In the table there are roughly 700,000 distinct CDR3 sequences, less than 15% of which are singletons. The sequencing sample was made of blood. The source of these receptors is a woman aged 18-29 years with Graves' hyperthyroidism.

This clonotype was seen a handful of times. The chain joins TRBV27 to TRBJ2-1, with 10 bases aligning to TRBD2. The CDR3 length is 17 residues. Germline V lookup: CDR1 MNHEY, CDR2 SMNVEV (reference sequence). J gave up 7 bases and V 0 bases, and 9 bases lay outside the gene matches. The CDR3 here is CASSLSSLAGAGNEQFF. The CDR3 DNA sequence: TGTGCCAGCAGTTTATCGAGCCTAGCGGGAGCCGGTAATGAGCAGTTCTTC.

Only a few counts were recorded for this clonotype. The rearrangement uses TRBV9 and TRBJ2-1; 7 bases map to TRBD1. V dropped 3 bases and J dropped 0; count of bases not matched to a gene: 6. CDR1 and CDR2 from the germline V gene are SGDLS and YYNGEE. There are 16 residues in the CDR3. This chain's CDR3 is CASSARGTSSYNEQFF. CDR3 coding DNA: TGTGCCAGCAGCGCCAGGGGGACCAGCTCCTACAATGAGCAGTTCTTC.

This clonotype was picked up a small number of times. The chain is built from TRBV20-1 and TRBJ2-1; 7 bases are shared with TRBD1. The CDR3 spans 14 residues. V lost 6 bases to trimming and J lost 0 bases; unmatched junction nucleotides: 5. Germline V gene lookup returns CDR1 DFQATT and CDR2 SNEGSKA (reference sequence). The CDR3, as DNA: TGCAGTGCCCCGACAGGGTTCTCCTACAATGAGCAGTTCTTC. It translates to CSAPTGFSYNEQFF.

This clonotype was picked up many times. The J gene is TRBJ1-5, the V gene TRBV6-2 or TRBV6-3, with D uncertain. V gave up 5 bases and J gave up 2 bases, with 13 bases separating them. The germline V gene encodes CDR1 MNHEY and CDR2 SVGEGT. CDR3 size: 15 residues. CDR3 in amino acids: CASSGDLGGNQPQHF. CDR3 DNA: TGTGCCAGCAGTGGCGATTTGGGCGGCAATCAGCCCCAGCATTTT.

In its sample, this clonotype was seen many times. The V and J genes are TRBV7-9 and TRBJ2-3; possibly TRBD2 for D (6 bases). V lost 6 bases and J lost 2, with 18 bases in between. Germline assignment: CDR1 SEHNR and CDR2 FQNEAQ (reference sequence). This CDR3 region has 16 residues. The CDR3 loop reads CASRSTGEDLTDTQYF. CDR3 nucleotide sequence: TGTGCCAGCAGATCTACGGGGGAGGACCTCACAGATACGCAGTATTTT.

Ten or more counts support this clonotype. V is TRBV5-1 and J is TRBJ1-1, with D perhaps matching TRBD1 (5 bases). V lost 4 bases, J lost 8 bases, and 15 bases lay in between. This CDR3 comprises 13 residues. CDR1 and CDR2 from the germline V gene are SGHRS and YFSETQ. This CDR3 reads CASSATGEFEAFF. CDR3 nucleotides: TGCGCCAGCAGCGCCACAGGAGAATTCGAAGCTTTCTTT.

This clonotype was recorded a few times. The rearrangement uses TRBV2 and TRBJ2-7; 8 bases line up with TRBD1. The trim removed 6 bases at V and 1 base at J, leaving 11 bases unmatched. Germline V lookup: CDR1 SNHLY, CDR2 FYNNEI. The CDR3 extends over 16 amino acids. CDR3 DNA sequence: TGTGCCAGCAGCGCCCTGAGGACAGGGAAGTCCTACGAGCAGTACTTC. Its protein is CASSALRTGKSYEQYF.

This clonotype showed up many times. V and J are TRBV28 and TRBJ2-1; TRBD2 is a possible D gene (7 bases). The CDR3 covers 15 residues. V shed 3 bases and J shed 3 bases, with 12 bases lying between them. Germline V gene lookup returns CDR1 MDHEN and CDR2 SYDVKM. DNA for the CDR3: TGTGCCAGCAGTTTTCCGGGGGGCGGCTACAATGAGCAGTTCTTC. Translating gives CASSFPGGGYNEQFF.

This clonotype was counted once. This sequence joins TRBV6-1 and TRBJ2-2; 16 bases align to TRBD2. CDR3 length equals 18 residues. V trimming: 6 bases; J trimming: 3 bases; junction bases outside the gene matches: 7. Germline V gives CDR1 MNHNS, CDR2 SASEGT. In nucleotides, the CDR3 is TGTGCCAGCAGCCGAACGGGACTAGCGGGAGGGTACACCGGGGAGCTGTTTTTT. Encoded protein: CASSRTGLAGGYTGELFF.

The chain is built from TRBV29-1 and TRBJ1-2, with D maybe TRBD1 (5 bases). The CDR3 contains 14 residues. The V end was cut by 4 bases, the J end by 2 bases, with 14 bases between. CDR1 and CDR2 from the germline V gene are SQVTM and ANQGSEA. CDR3 loop: CSVARGQGNYGYTF. The DNA of the CDR3 is TGCAGCGTTGCCCGGGGCCAAGGGAACTATGGCTACACCTTC.

This clonotype has ten or more counts. CDR3 loop: CASSEGGLRTDTQYF. The CDR3 DNA is TGTGCCAGCAGTGAAGGGGGACTACGCACAGATACGCAGTATTTT. This chain joins TRBV2 and TRBJ2-3; the match to TRBD2 covers 7 bases. The CDR3 consists of 15 residues. The V segment lost 1 base and the J segment 1 base; nucleotides outside the gene matches: 2. CDR1 is SNHLY, CDR2 FYNNEI, per germline.

In its sample, this clonotype was seen many times. V and J are TRBV7-9 and TRBJ2-1; D ambiguous. The V and J ends lost 2 bases and 2 bases respectively, with 7 bases between them. CDR1 and CDR2 from the germline V gene are SEHNR and FQNEAQ (reference sequence). The CDR3 has 14 amino acids. In DNA form, the CDR3 reads TGTGCCAGCAGCTTAACGGGTCCCTACAATGAGCAGTTCTTC. It encodes CASSLTGPYNEQFF.

This clonotype was observed many times. This rearrangement joins TRBV11-2 to TRBJ2-1; 9 nucleotides align to TRBD2. CDR3 size: 18 residues. Looked up from germline, CDR1 is SGHAT and CDR2 is FQNNGV. After removal of 5 bases from V and 6 bases from J, the junction contained 17 bases not matched to a gene. The CDR3 sequence is CASSPVRGPGTSINEQFF. In DNA, the CDR3 is TGTGCCAGCAGCCCGGTTCGGGGGCCCGGGACTAGCATCAATGAGCAGTTCTTC.

This clonotype showed up just a few times. The rearrangement links TRBV28 to TRBJ2-3; no clear D. CDR1 and CDR2 (germline): MDHEN, SYDVKM. The CDR3 consists of 12 residues. Trimming took 2 bases from V and 10 from J, leaving 10 bases between them. CDR3 sequence: CASSLISESQYF. For the CDR3, the DNA is TGTGCCAGCAGTTTAATATCGGAATCGCAGTATTTT.

This clonotype occurred many times. The chain carries TRBV7-9 and TRBJ2-7; possibly TRBD2 for D (6 bases). Germline V gene data show CDR1 as SEHNR and CDR2 as FQNEAQ (reference sequence). The CDR3 covers 14 residues. The ends were cut back, 3 bases at V and 4 bases at J, with 13 bases in the middle. CDR3: CASSLGSGMYEQYF. The DNA for the CDR3 is TGTGCCAGCAGCTTGGGTAGCGGAATGTACGAGCAGTACTTC. Based on the CDR3 plus reference TRBV7-9 and TRBJ2-7, the full variable domain is DTGVSQNPRHKITKRGQNVTFRCDPISEHNRLYWYRQTLGQGPEFLTYFQNEAQLEKSRLLSDRFSAERPKGSFSTLEIQRTEQGDSAMYLCASSLGSGMYEQYFGPGTRLTVT.

This clonotype was recorded many times. The chain joins TRBV14 to TRBJ2-7; 10 bases line up with TRBD2. This CDR3 contains 15 residues. Germline V lookup: CDR1 SGHDN, CDR2 FVKESK. V trimming: 1 base; J trimming: 4 bases; junction bases outside the gene matches: 4. For the CDR3, the DNA is TGTGCCAGCAGCCAAGCACTAGCGGGAAGGTACGAGCAGTACTTC. This translates into CASSQALAGRYEQYF.

The chain joins TRBV29-1 to TRBJ1-1; D is unresolved. Trimming removed 4 bases at V and 3 bases at J, with 12 bases between. CDR1 and CDR2 from the germline V gene are SQVTM and ANQGSEA. The CDR3 consists of 13 residues. The CDR3 protein is CSVGLEGDTEAFF. Written as DNA, the CDR3 is TGCAGCGTTGGTCTGGAGGGCGACACTGAAGCTTTCTTT. Supplemented by reference TRBV29-1 and TRBJ1-1, the full variable domain reads SAVISQKPSRDICQRGTSLTIQCQVDSQVTMMFWYRQQPGQSLTLIATANQGSEATYESGFVIDKFPISRPNLTFSTLTVSNMSPEDSSIYLCSVGLEGDTEAFFGQGTRLTVV.

The chain joins TRBV6-5 to TRBJ2-6; TRBD1 or TRBD2 may be the D gene (5 bases each). CDR3 size: 17 residues. Looked up from germline, CDR1 is MNHEY and CDR2 is SVGAGI. Trimming cost V 3 bases and J 0 bases, with 12 bases left between them. The CDR3 loop reads CASSYRGDSSGANVLTF. CDR3 sequence (DNA): TGTGCCAGCAGTTATCGAGGGGATTCCTCTGGGGCCAACGTCCTGACTTTC.

V and J are TRBV24-1 and TRBJ1-4; the D gene is possibly TRBD1 (5 bases). The V and J ends lost 2 bases and 6 bases respectively, with 12 bases between them. The CDR3 length is 15 residues. Germline CDR1 is KGHDR and CDR2 is SFDVKD. In DNA, the CDR3 is TGTGCCACCAGTGATTCCGGGACGGAATATGAAAAACTGTTTTTT. Its protein product is CATSDSGTEYEKLFF.

This clonotype was recorded a few times. The rearrangement links TRBV4-1 to TRBJ1-4; no reliable D call. The CDR3 is made up of 14 amino acids. Germline CDR1 is MGHRA and CDR2 is YSYEKL. Trimming cost V 0 bases and J 5 bases, with 7 bases left between them. The CDR3 DNA follows: TGCGCCAGCAGCCAAGATACCGGCAATGAAAAACTGTTTTTT. Amino acids: CASSQDTGNEKLFF.

Of note for this clonotype: A much larger clone sits a single nucleotide away, making a read error possible. The chain couples TRBV11-2 to TRBJ2-1; 10 nucleotides align to TRBD2. The J call may be mistaken, given a closer DNA end match to TRBJ2-7. The germline V gene encodes CDR1 SGHAT and CDR2 FQNNGV. This CDR3 is 17 amino acids long. In nucleotides, the CDR3 is TGTGCCAGCTCAATTAGGAGCGGGAGGGCCGGTGAAAATGAGCAGTACTTC. This translates into CASSIRSGRAGENEQYF.